The 2 T cell receptor beta chains reported below all come from one sample, sequenced in a study of beta chain features in type 1 diabetes. Whole-study results and caveats: Type 1 diabetes patients showed a moderate but significant shortening of TCRB CDR3s in all four CD4+ subsets.

Since all of the isolated RNA was reverse transcribed, expressed TCRB transcripts were what got sequenced. The method was immunoSEQ multiplex PCR; TCRdb's version includes in-frame clones alone and lacks a portion of them. This sample has about 650,000 clones, with 9.5% to 15% found just once. Antigen specificity for these receptors is unknown. The sample taken for sequencing was naive CD4+ T cells from blood. Source of these receptors: a man aged 25-45 years with type 1 diabetes.

The chain recombines TRBV5-1 with TRBJ2-2; no firm D call. Germline V gene data show CDR1 as SGHRS and CDR2 as YFSETQ. V lost 2 bases and J lost 2, with 13 bases in between. The CDR3 length is 16 residues. The CDR3 loop reads CASSLKLLENTGELFF. The CDR3 DNA is TGCGCCAGCAGCTTAAAGCTCCTTGAAAACACCGGGGAGCTGTTTTTT.

This clone has only a few counts. The rearrangement uses TRBV2 and TRBJ2-6; TRBD1 agrees at 8 bases. V lost 9 bases, J lost 0 bases, and 10 bases stayed unmatched. Per germline, CDR1 SNHLY and CDR2 FYNNEI. The CDR3 has 17 amino acids. The CDR3 DNA reads TGTGCCAGACGAGCCACAGGGGGTAACTCTGGGGCCAACGTCCTGACTTTC. Its protein is CARRATGGNSGANVLTF.